Below are 17 T cell receptor beta chains sequenced from a single sample in a study of OX40 agonist ivuxolimab in advanced cancers. The repertoire was sequenced with immunoSEQ multiplex PCR; TCRdb's copy has only in-frame clones and lacks some. The sample shows roughly 86,000 clones, 85% to 95% of them seen only once. The specimen was CD4+ or CD8+ T cells sorted from blood, collected in a trial of the OX40 agonist ivuxolimab. The receptors derive from an adult with an advanced solid tumor such as melanoma, head and neck, liver or kidney cancer.

This chain uses TRBV5-5 with TRBJ2-6; D is unresolved. V was cut by 4 bases and J by 0 bases, with 11 bases left in between. This CDR3 is 16 amino acids long. Per the germline V gene, CDR1 is SGHKS and CDR2 is YYEKEE (reference sequence). CDR3 sequence (DNA): TGTGCCAGCAGCAGGACGGTGGGCTCTGGGGCCAACGTCCTGACTTTC. Its protein product is CASSRTVGSGANVLTF.

J is TRBJ1-2 and V is TRBV18; D unresolved. V lost 2 bases to trimming and J lost 2 bases, with 6 bases between them. There are 13 residues in the CDR3. From germline, CDR1 is KGHSH and CDR2 LQKENI. The chain's CDR3 is CASSPWENYGYTF. The CDR3 nucleotides read TGTGCCAGCTCACCATGGGAAAACTATGGCTACACCTTC. Full variable domain (remainder filled in from reference TRBV18 and TRBJ1-2): NAGVMQNPRHLVRRRGQEARLRCSPMKGHSHVYWYRQLPEEGLKFMVYLQKENIIDESGMPKERFSAEFPKEGPSILRIQQVVRGDSAAYFCASSPWENYGYTFGSGTRLTVV.

The chain joins TRBV2 to TRBJ2-6; 8 positions agree with TRBD1. The CDR3 totals 16 residues. Germline V gene sequence: CDR1 SNHLY, CDR2 FYNNEI. After removal of 4 bases from V and 2 bases from J, the junction contained 4 bases not matched to a gene. Here the CDR3 DNA reads TGTGCCAGCAGTGCCCAGGGGGCTACTGGGGCCAACGTCCTGACTTTC. Protein: CASSAQGATGANVLTF. Supplemented by reference TRBV2 and TRBJ2-6, the full variable domain reads EPEVTQTPSHQVTQMGQEVILRCVPISNHLYFYWYRQILGQKVEFLVSFYNNEISEKSEIFDDQFSVERPDGSNFTLKIRSTKLEDSAMYFCASSAQGATGANVLTFGAGSRLTVL.

As to this clone: Other DNA sequences within the sample encode an identical CDR3. This chain's CDR3 is CASSARVHRGTRLGGPYNEQFF. CDR3 coding DNA: TGTGCCAGCAGCGCCCGCGTGCACCGCGGGACTCGACTCGGGGGCCCCTACAATGAGCAGTTCTTC. The chain is built from TRBV7-3 and TRBJ2-1; D may match TRBD1 or TRBD2 (6 bases each). Germline-derived CDR1 and CDR2 are SGHTA and FQGTGA. The CDR3 sequence is 22 residues long. V lost 5 bases, J lost 2 bases, and 34 bases lay in between. The variable domain in full, with the rest retrieved from reference TRBV7-3 and TRBJ2-1, is GAGVSQTPSNKVTEKGKYVELRCDPISGHTALYWYRQSLGQGPEFLIYFQGTGAADDSGLPNDRFFAVRPEGSVSTLKIQRTERGDSAVYLCASSARVHRGTRLGGPYNEQFFGPGTRLTVL.

The chain uses TRBV19 and TRBJ2-5; TRBD2 agrees at 10 bases. CDR3 size: 19 residues. Germline V lookup: CDR1 LNHDA, CDR2 SQIVND (reference sequence). Trimming at V came to 3 bases and at J to 4 bases, leaving 17 bases not matched to a gene. For the CDR3, the DNA is TGTGCCAGTAGTATTGGATTACGGGCTAGCGGGAGTTTAGGAGAGACCCAGTACTTC. Protein sequence: CASSIGLRASGSLGETQYF.

The CDR3 protein is CASSLERQRGDTIYF. The CDR3 region has the DNA TGTGCCAGCAGCTTAGAAAGGCAGAGGGGCGACACCATATATTTT. V gene TRBV7-2 combines with J gene TRBJ1-3, with D maybe TRBD1 (5 bases). V lost 1 base to trimming and J lost 8 bases, with 15 bases between them. The CDR3 is made up of 15 amino acids. Germline V gives CDR1 SGHTA, CDR2 FQGNSA.

This clone occurred once. This chain joins TRBV9 and TRBJ2-1, with D possibly being TRBD2 (6 bases). CDR3 length equals 16 residues. V was trimmed by 0 bases and J by 2 bases, leaving 12 bases between them. Germline CDR1 reads SGDLS; CDR2 reads YYNGEE. CDR3 in amino acids: CASSVVGSGTYNEQFF. CDR3 in DNA: TGTGCCAGCAGCGTAGTGGGTAGCGGAACCTACAATGAGCAGTTCTTC.

In the case of this clone: This sample also contains other DNA sequences that code for the same CDR3. The gene calls are TRBV2 and TRBJ2-3; 8 nucleotides align to TRBD2. Trimming cost V 6 bases and J 6 bases; bases outside gene matches: 8. The germline gives CDR1 SNHLY, CDR2 FYNNEI. The CDR3 length is 14 residues. The CDR3 sequence is CASRPGLGADTQYF. DNA of the CDR3: TGTGCCAGCAGGCCGGGACTAGGGGCCGATACGCAGTATTTT.

The rearrangement uses TRBV5-1 and TRBJ2-7; a weak D match, TRBD2 (7 bases). V was pared by 4 bases and J by 2 bases, with 19 bases between. CDR1 and CDR2 from the germline V gene are SGHRS and YFSETQ. CDR3 size: 16 residues. The DNA of the CDR3 is TGCGCCAGCAGCCCCCTGGGGGGGCAAGCCGCCTACGAGCAGTACTTC. As protein: CASSPLGGQAAYEQYF.

This chain joins TRBV5-6 and TRBJ2-7; 9 nucleotides line up with TRBD1. The length of the CDR3 is 14 residues. V shed 1 base and J 4 bases; nucleotides not matched to a gene: 3. Looked up from germline, CDR1 is SGHDT and CDR2 is YYEEEE. CDR3 protein: CASSLYRGHYEQYF. The CDR3 bases are TGTGCCAGCAGCTTGTACAGGGGGCATTACGAGCAGTACTTC. Combining the CDR3 with reference TRBV5-6 and TRBJ2-7 gives the whole variable domain DAGVTQSPTHLIKTRGQQVTLRCSPKSGHDTVSWYQQALGQGPQFIFQYYEEEERQRGNFPDRFSGHQFPNYSSELNVNALLLGDSALYLCASSLYRGHYEQYFGPGTRLTVT.

V gene TRBV28 combines with J gene TRBJ1-2; the D gene is possibly TRBD1 (6 bases). The ends were cut back, 5 bases at V and 5 bases at J, with 12 bases in the middle. Germline lookup yields CDR1 MDHEN and CDR2 SYDVKM. This CDR3 spans 13 amino acids. For the CDR3, the DNA is TGTGCCAGCAGTCTTGAGGGGGGGTATGGCTACACCTTC. Translation: CASSLEGGYGYTF.

The gene calls are TRBV4-1 and TRBJ2-1; possibly TRBD2 for D (6 bases). This CDR3 comprises 14 residues. Trimming took off 3 bases at V and 5 bases at J, with 11 bases between the two ends. Germline V gene lookup returns CDR1 MGHRA and CDR2 YSYEKL. The CDR3 region has the DNA TGCGCCAGCAGCCAGAGGGTAGCGGACAATGAGCAGTTCTTC. It translates to CASSQRVADNEQFF.

This sequence joins TRBV5-1 and TRBJ2-1; D is possibly TRBD1 or TRBD2 (5 bases each). V was shortened by 6 bases and J by 4 bases, with 17 bases between the two germline ends. There are 15 residues in the CDR3. CDR1 is SGHRS, CDR2 YFSETQ, per germline. DNA for the CDR3: TGCGCCAGCACCCGGACCGGGACGGATTACAATGAGCAGTTCTTC. It is translated as CASTRTGTDYNEQFF.

The rearrangement links TRBV25-1 to TRBJ1-2; the match to TRBD1 covers 7 bases. The CDR3 spans 16 residues. Germline CDR1 is MGHDK and CDR2 is SYGVNS. Germline trimming cut 4 bases from V and 0 bases from J; bases unmatched to any gene: 8. CDR3 nucleotides: TGTGCCAGCAGTGGGATCAGGACAGGTTCTAACTATGGCTACACCTTC. Its protein is CASSGIRTGSNYGYTF.

The V gene is TRBV30, the J gene TRBJ1-5; D is unclear. V shed 3 bases and J shed 7 bases, with 10 bases lying between them. This CDR3 region has 12 residues. Germline V gene sequence: CDR1 GTSNPN, CDR2 SVGIG (reference sequence). CDR3 residues: CAWSLRGQPQHF. The CDR3 bases are TGTGCCTGGAGCCTCCGCGGGCAGCCCCAGCATTTT.

This rearrangement joins TRBV11-3 to TRBJ2-1; possibly TRBD1 or TRBD2 for D (6 bases each). V was pared by 1 base and J by 0 bases, with 10 bases between. CDR3 size: 16 residues. Looked up from germline, CDR1 is SGHNT and CDR2 is YENEEA. The CDR3 loop is CASSLGGAGSYNEQFF. CDR3 DNA: TGTGCCAGCAGCTTAGGGGGGGCCGGCTCCTACAATGAGCAGTTCTTC.

The genes are TRBV7-9 and TRBJ2-1; D might be TRBD1 or TRBD2, each matching 6 bases. V lost 5 bases to trimming and J lost 10 bases, with 18 bases between them. Germline V CDR1 and CDR2: SEHNR, FQNEAQ (reference sequence). The CDR3 totals 14 residues. The DNA for the CDR3 is TGTGCCAGCAGCCGACAGGCGGGGCGGAGCGAGCAGTTCTTC. Translating it yields CASSRQAGRSEQFF. The variable domain in full, completed from reference TRBV7-9 and TRBJ2-1, reads DTGVSQNPRHKITKRGQNVTFRCDPISEHNRLYWYRQTLGQGPEFLTYFQNEAQLEKSRLLSDRFSAERPKGSFSTLEIQRTEQGDSAMYLCASSRQAGRSEQFFGPGTRLTVL.